Each of the 6 T cell receptor beta chains below was sequenced from the same sample in a study of spatial heterogeneity in lung cancer. This sample's time point: blood at routine non-recurrence follow-up after resection. Without sorting, whole RNA was sequenced from tumor, nontumor lung or frozen PBMC. TCRdb called the 5' RACE reads again in MiXCR, with one record for every CDR3 protein. The data show under 150,000 distinct CDR3 sequences, 12% seen once. The sequencing here drew on PBMCs, taken at follow-up. These receptors were collected from a male donor with early-stage non-small cell lung cancer.

In this sample, this clonotype turned up a few times. V and J are TRBV7-2 and TRBJ2-3; D is ambiguous. The CDR3 covers 14 residues. The ends were cut back, 1 base at V and 6 bases at J, with 11 bases in the middle. Germline lookup yields CDR1 SGHTA and CDR2 FQGNSA. The CDR3 protein is CASSLGSRSDTQYF. The CDR3 nucleotides are TGTGCCAGCAGCTTAGGATCGAGATCGGATACGCAGTATTTT. Filled out from reference TRBV7-2 and TRBJ2-3, the complete variable domain reads GAGVSQSPSNKVTEKGKDVELRCDPISGHTALYWYRQSLGQGLEFLIYFQGNSAPDKSGLPSDRFSAERTGGSVSTLTIQRTQQEDSAVYLCASSLGSRSDTQYFGPGTRLTVL.

This clonotype was found a few times. The chain links TRBV4-2 to TRBJ2-3; 9 bases align to TRBD2. This CDR3 is built from 18 residues. CDR1 is LGHNA, CDR2 YNFKEQ, per germline. The V segment lost 4 bases and the J segment 0 bases; nucleotides outside the gene matches: 11. The CDR3 coding sequence is TGTGCCAGCAGCCCCATCGCGGGGGGGGCCGCTAGCACAGATACGCAGTATTTT. Its translation: CASSPIAGGAASTDTQYF.

This clonotype was detected only a few times. The chain is built from TRBV9 and TRBJ2-5; D is uncertain. This CDR3 spans 11 amino acids. V lost 0 bases to trimming and J lost 8 bases, with 5 bases between them. Germline loops: CDR1 SGDLS, CDR2 YYNGEE. Here the CDR3 DNA reads TGTGCCAGCAGCGTAGAGGACACCCAGTACTTC. As protein: CASSVEDTQYF.

This clonotype was counted only a few times. V and J are TRBV29-1 and TRBJ1-2, with a weak D call TRBD1 (5 bases). V was trimmed by 1 base and J by 4 bases, leaving 7 bases between them. The CDR3 spans 12 residues. Germline assignment: CDR1 SQVTM and CDR2 ANQGSEA. The CDR3 sequence: CSVEGDSYGYTF. Here the CDR3 DNA reads TGCAGCGTTGAAGGCGACAGCTATGGCTACACCTTC.

This clonotype showed up just a few times. This chain links TRBV20-1 with TRBJ2-3; the D is unclear. V was pared by 1 base and J by 5 bases, with 7 bases between. CDR1 and CDR2 from the germline V gene are DFQATT and SNEGSKA (reference sequence). The CDR3 has 12 residues. The DNA of the CDR3 is TGCAGTGCTAGAGCCCTCCGAGATACGCAGTATTTT. This codes for CSARALRDTQYF.

This clonotype was counted at least ten times. The chain links TRBV20-1 to TRBJ1-5; 8 nucleotides line up with TRBD1. Losses at the gene ends were 7 bases for V and 4 bases for J; bases not matched to a gene: 18. Germline-derived CDR1 and CDR2 are DFQATT and SNEGSKA (reference sequence). CDR3 length: 17 amino acids. CDR3 in DNA: TGCAGTGAAATCCATGACGGACAGGGCGGGGGTAATCAGCCCCAGCATTTT. Protein product: CSEIHDGQGGGNQPQHF.